These 27 T cell receptor beta chains originate from one sample sequenced in a study of T cell repertoires in ileal Crohn's disease. This table comes from immunoSEQ multiplex PCR, and its TCRdb copy is limited to in-frame clones, with some not included. The sample lists about 7,200 clones; around 70% were seen once. Time point defined: neoterminal ileum biopsy at postoperative endoscopy, about 6 months after surgery. Input material: ileal tissue. The receptors shown here come from an adult with Crohn's disease.

The chain has TRBV7-9 and TRBJ1-5; TRBD1 agrees at 8 bases. Germline V gives CDR1 SEHNR, CDR2 FQNEAQ (reference sequence). This CDR3 comprises 15 residues. Trimming removed 5 bases from V and 3 bases from J; junction bases left unmatched: 6. In nucleotides, the CDR3 is TGTGCCAGCAGCCCGACAGGGGCGAACAATCAGCCCCAGCATTTT. Protein product: CASSPTGANNQPQHF.

The CDR3, as DNA: TGCGCCAGCAGCTTGGTTGCAGGAACGACTGAAGCTTTCTTT. Translating it yields CASSLVAGTTEAFF. The chain links TRBV5-1 to TRBJ1-1; no clear D gene. The CDR3 is 14 amino acids. The germline CDR1 and CDR2 sequences are SGHRS and YFSETQ. The V gene lost 0 bases and the J gene lost 5 bases, with 11 bases spanning the gap. Based on the CDR3 plus reference TRBV5-1 and TRBJ1-1, the full variable domain is KAGVTQTPRYLIKTRGQQVTLSCSPISGHRSVSWYQQTPGQGLQFLFEYFSETQRNKGNFPGRFSGRQFSNSRSEMNVSTLELGDSALYLCASSLVAGTTEAFFGQGTRLTVV.

The chain joins TRBV7-9 to TRBJ1-6; D may be TRBD1 (5 bases). The CDR3 consists of 17 residues. Germline assignment: CDR1 SEHNR and CDR2 FQNEAQ (reference sequence). The V and J ends lost 5 bases and 11 bases respectively, with 25 bases between them. The CDR3 here is CASSPGWGRGGETPLHF. The CDR3, as DNA: TGTGCCAGCAGCCCAGGTTGGGGGAGGGGCGGTGAAACACCCCTCCACTTT.

V and J are TRBV7-8 and TRBJ2-2, with D possibly TRBD2 on 6 matching bases. Germline lookup yields CDR1 SGHVS and CDR2 FQNEAQ. The CDR3 is made up of 15 amino acids. Trimming stripped 5 bases from V and 7 bases from J, with 17 bases between. In DNA form, the CDR3 reads TGTGCCAGCAGCCTACATGTGGGAGCGGGCGGGGAGCTGTTTTTT. Amino acids: CASSLHVGAGGELFF.

The chain uses TRBV7-3 and TRBJ2-5; TRBD1 is a possible D gene (6 bases). CDR1 SGHTA and CDR2 FQGTGA come from the germline V gene. This CDR3 is built from 15 residues. The ends were cut back, 5 bases at V and 2 bases at J, with 15 bases in the middle. CDR3 residues: CASSPQTGLQETQYF. The CDR3 region has the DNA TGTGCCAGCAGCCCTCAGACAGGTCTTCAAGAGACCCAGTACTTC.

This rearrangement joins TRBV27 to TRBJ2-1, with 12 bases lining up with TRBD2. The V gene end was trimmed by 1 base and the J gene end by 7 bases; junction bases not matched to a gene: 8. Germline CDR1 reads MNHEY; CDR2 reads SMNVEV (reference sequence). The CDR3 extends over 17 amino acids. CDR3: CASSLFLASGGANEQFF. The DNA of the CDR3 is TGTGCCAGCAGTTTATTCCTCGCTAGCGGGGGGGCAAATGAGCAGTTCTTC.

This chain joins TRBV5-4 and TRBJ1-2; unclear D gene. The CDR3 is 12 amino acids. Trimming removed 4 bases from V and 5 bases from J, with 9 bases in between. CDR1 and CDR2 (germline): SGHNT, YYREEE (reference sequence). Here the CDR3 DNA reads TGTGCCAGCAGCCTGGACGGGTATGGCTACACCTTC. Amino acid sequence: CASSLDGYGYTF.

The rearrangement links TRBV9 to TRBJ1-1, with 8 bases aligning to TRBD1. V gave up 4 bases and J gave up 4 bases; unmatched junction bases: 3. Germline assignment: CDR1 SGDLS and CDR2 YYNGEE. The CDR3 is made up of 13 amino acids. CDR3 residues: CASSFTGGTEAFF. CDR3 nucleotide sequence: TGTGCCAGCAGCTTTACAGGGGGCACTGAAGCTTTCTTT.

The chain combines TRBV7-9 with TRBJ1-1; 7 bases match TRBD1. Germline values: CDR1 SEHNR, CDR2 FQNEAQ (reference sequence). CDR3 length equals 16 residues. Trimming cost V 3 bases and J 3 bases; bases outside gene matches: 10. CDR3 sequence reads: CASSFLQGTGDTEAFF. DNA of the CDR3: TGTGCCAGCAGCTTCTTACAGGGGACGGGAGACACTGAAGCTTTCTTT.

This clone was picked up one time. The V call is TRBV10-3, the J call TRBJ2-1, with 11 bases matching TRBD2. In germline, CDR1 is ENHRY, CDR2 SYGVKD. V dropped 9 bases and J dropped 10; count of bases not matched to a gene: 20. The CDR3 covers 17 residues. The CDR3 nucleotides are TGTGCCATAACCGACAGGGGGGGAGTAGCGGGAGGGGGGGAGCAGTTCTTC. The encoded protein is CAITDRGGVAGGGEQFF.

The gene calls are TRBV5-1 and TRBJ2-1; D not certain. The CDR3 has 13 amino acids. Germline CDR1 is SGHRS and CDR2 is YFSETQ. V was clipped by 0 bases and J by 6 bases, with 7 bases between them. DNA for the CDR3: TGCGCCAGCAGCTTGGCCCTGTCCAATGAGCAGTTCTTC. Amino acid sequence: CASSLALSNEQFF.

V is TRBV11-3 and J is TRBJ2-2; D gene uncertain. The V end was cut by 0 bases, the J end by 6 bases, with 5 bases between. The CDR3 has 13 residues. The germline CDR1 and CDR2 sequences are SGHNT and YENEEA. The CDR3 DNA follows: TGTGCCAGCAGCTTAGATTTCGCCGGGGAGCTGTTTTTT. The encoded protein is CASSLDFAGELFF.

This chain links TRBV29-1 with TRBJ2-3; D may be TRBD1 (6 bases). V was pared by 8 bases and J by 2 bases, with 17 bases between. Germline CDR1 SQVTM, CDR2 ANQGSEA. This CDR3 comprises 14 residues. CDR3 coding DNA: TGCAGCTCAGGGACACGGAGAACCACAGATACGCAGTATTTT. It codes for CSSGTRRTTDTQYF.

This chain uses TRBV6-6 with TRBJ1-1, with D possibly being TRBD1 (6 bases). Looked up from germline, CDR1 is MNHNY and CDR2 is SVGAGI (reference sequence). The CDR3 consists of 14 residues. V was cut by 1 base and J by 1 base, with 7 bases left in between. CDR3 amino acids: CASSYLTGNTEAFF. The CDR3 DNA reads as TGTGCCAGCAGTTACTTGACAGGGAACACTGAAGCTTTCTTT.

The chain couples TRBV28 to TRBJ1-3, with D unresolved. Germline CDR1 reads MDHEN; CDR2 reads SYDVKM. Trimming took off 3 bases at V and 3 bases at J, with 6 bases between the two ends. The CDR3 consists of 13 residues. DNA of the CDR3: TGTGCCAGCAGTTTGTCGGGTGGAAACACCATATATTTT. Its protein product is CASSLSGGNTIYF.

The sample holds a few counts of this clone. J is TRBJ2-5 and V is TRBV18; D may be TRBD1 (6 bases). The CDR3 runs 15 residues. The germline V gene encodes CDR1 KGHSH and CDR2 LQKENI. V was trimmed by 5 bases and J by 2 bases, leaving 15 bases between them. The CDR3 sequence is CASSALGTTQETQYF. In DNA, the CDR3 is TGTGCCAGCTCAGCCTTGGGGACAACTCAAGAGACCCAGTACTTC.

The genes are TRBV19 and TRBJ2-6; possible D gene TRBD2, 5 bases. The length of the CDR3 is 15 residues. V dropped 6 bases and J dropped 4 bases, with 13 bases sitting between them. Germline CDR1 and CDR2: LNHDA and SQIVND (reference sequence). Here the CDR3 DNA reads TGTGCCAGTAGGGTCTCGGGATCAGGGGCCAACGTCCTGACTTTC. Its translation: CASRVSGSGANVLTF.

The chain recombines TRBV27 with TRBJ1-2; the match to TRBD1 covers 8 bases. The CDR3 contains 13 residues. The V gene end was trimmed by 3 bases and the J gene end by 6 bases; junction bases not matched to a gene: 3. Germline loops: CDR1 MNHEY, CDR2 SMNVEV (reference sequence). CDR3 protein: CASSFSGGNGYTF. DNA for the CDR3: TGTGCCAGCAGTTTTTCAGGGGGCAATGGCTACACCTTC.

This chain joins TRBV27 and TRBJ1-2; possible D gene TRBD1, 6 bases. Germline V gene lookup returns CDR1 MNHEY and CDR2 SMNVEV (reference sequence). The V gene lost 2 bases and the J gene lost 8 bases, with 12 bases spanning the gap. The CDR3 has 13 amino acids. This chain's CDR3 is CASSLQGPAGYTF. The CDR3 bases are TGTGCCAGCAGTTTACAGGGGCCAGCGGGCTACACCTTC.

This chain joins TRBV6-5 and TRBJ1-2, with D possibly TRBD1 on 6 matching bases. Germline loops: CDR1 MNHEY, CDR2 SVGAGI. V shed 2 bases and J shed 2 bases, with 15 bases lying between them. The CDR3 consists of 16 residues. DNA for the CDR3: TGTGCCAGCAGTTACATCCCAGGGGTAGGAAACTATGGCTACACCTTC. Translating it yields CASSYIPGVGNYGYTF.

This chain joins TRBV18 and TRBJ1-1, with 8 bases matching TRBD1. There are 13 residues in the CDR3. V was pared by 3 bases and J by 10 bases, with 7 bases of the junction left unmatched. The germline CDR1 and CDR2 sequences are KGHSH and LQKENI. The CDR3 is CASSPNQDRVAFF. The CDR3 DNA is TGTGCCAGCTCACCGAACCAGGACAGGGTAGCTTTCTTT.

This sequence joins TRBV2 and TRBJ2-7; D ambiguous. The CDR3 loop spans 12 amino acids. Per the germline V gene, CDR1 is SNHLY and CDR2 is FYNNEI. V was pared by 5 bases and J by 4 bases, with 9 bases between. CDR3 DNA: TGTGCCAGCAGTACCCACAGTTACGAGCAGTACTTC. Protein sequence: CASSTHSYEQYF.

The chain couples TRBV7-2 to TRBJ1-5; possibly TRBD1 for D (6 bases). Germline CDR1 SGHTA, CDR2 FQGNSA. V dropped 1 base and J dropped 7 bases, with 14 bases sitting between them. The CDR3 has 15 residues. This CDR3 reads CASSLDRGREQPQHF. As DNA, the CDR3 is TGTGCCAGCAGCTTAGATCGGGGGCGGGAGCAGCCCCAGCATTTT.

This chain connects TRBV5-1 to TRBJ2-2; weak D call: TRBD1 (7 bases). Germline CDR1 is SGHRS and CDR2 is YFSETQ. The ends were cut back, 1 base at V and 6 bases at J, with 25 bases in the middle. The CDR3 covers 19 residues. This CDR3 reads CASSLTQGDSWGLPGELFF. The CDR3, as DNA: TGCGCCAGCAGCTTGACGCAGGGGGACTCCTGGGGTCTACCCGGGGAGCTGTTTTTT.

The chain carries TRBV28 and TRBJ1-6; TRBD1 is a possible D gene (5 bases). Germline-derived CDR1 and CDR2 are MDHEN and SYDVKM. The CDR3 runs 14 residues. The ends were cut back, 2 bases at V and 7 bases at J, with 9 bases in the middle. Written as DNA, the CDR3 is TGTGCCAGCAGTTTAGGGGGGATCAATTCACCCCTCCACTTT. This translates into CASSLGGINSPLHF.

The chain combines TRBV9 with TRBJ2-2; 7 nucleotides align to TRBD1. V lost 3 bases and J lost 6; bases outside the gene matches: 5. CDR1 and CDR2 from the germline V gene are SGDLS and YYNGEE. The CDR3 loop spans 14 amino acids. The CDR3 coding sequence is TGTGCCAGCAGCGCCGACAGGGTCGCCGGGGAGCTGTTTTTT. It yields the protein CASSADRVAGELFF.

The chain uses TRBV6-6 and TRBJ2-5, with 8 bases lining up with TRBD1. TRBJ2-7 matches the DNA end more closely, so the J call is doubtful. Germline V gene lookup returns CDR1 MNHNY and CDR2 SVGAGI (reference sequence). This CDR3 is 11 amino acids long. CDR3 region: CASRQGGEQYF. The CDR3 DNA follows: TGTGCCAGCAGACAGGGGGGCGAGCAGTACTTC.